One sample yielded the 9 T cell receptor beta chains listed below, sequenced in a study of control samples from healthy donors and cancer patients. Sequenced by immunoSEQ multiplex PCR; TCRdb stores in-frame clones only, minus some. The table has some 100,000 clones, about 86% seen once. The sequenced sample consisted of blood. Receptors were obtained from a woman aged 45-60 years in good health.

The V call is TRBV2, the J call TRBJ1-1; 7 nucleotides line up with TRBD1. V dropped 8 bases and J dropped 2; count of bases not matched to a gene: 8. Per the germline V gene, CDR1 is SNHLY and CDR2 is FYNNEI. The CDR3 spans 14 residues. The CDR3 region has the DNA TGTGCCAGCGGAAAGAACAGGGGAAACACTGAAGCTTTCTTT. It is translated as CASGKNRGNTEAFF.

Here the CDR3 DNA reads TGTGCCAGCAGTCCCTACGTACAGGCCTATGGCTACACCTTC. The encoded protein is CASSPYVQAYGYTF. The chain links TRBV14 to TRBJ1-2, with D perhaps TRBD1 (5 bases). Looked up from germline, CDR1 is SGHDN and CDR2 is FVKESK. The CDR3 has 14 amino acids. V lost 6 bases and J lost 4, with 15 bases in between.

This clone was seen only once. The chain carries TRBV4-3 and TRBJ2-3; D is possibly TRBD2 (5 bases). This CDR3 is 15 amino acids long. Germline CDR1 is LGHNA and CDR2 is YSLEER. The V end lost 1 base, the J end lost 0 bases, and 8 bases lay between the germline ends. This CDR3 reads CASSQVAPSTDTQYF. DNA of the CDR3: TGCGCCAGCAGCCAAGTAGCGCCAAGCACAGATACGCAGTATTTT.

A few counts support this clone. V and J are TRBV7-9 and TRBJ1-2, with D unresolved. The CDR3 has 15 amino acids. The germline gives CDR1 SEHNR, CDR2 FQNEAQ (reference sequence). Trimming shortened V by 1 base and J by 5 bases, and 14 bases separated the two germline ends. As DNA, the CDR3 is TGTGCCAGCAGCTTAGGGGCAGGAGGGCCATATGGCTACACCTTC. Translated, it gives CASSLGAGGPYGYTF.

This chain links TRBV11-2 with TRBJ2-7; D may be TRBD2 (5 bases). The V gene lost 5 bases and the J gene lost 7 bases, with 18 bases spanning the gap. The CDR3 is made up of 14 amino acids. Germline V lookup: CDR1 SGHAT, CDR2 FQNNGV. The CDR3, as DNA: TGTGCCAGCAGCCCCAGCCCGGGGTCGGGGGAGCAGTACTTC. As protein: CASSPSPGSGEQYF.

The chain joins TRBV21-1 to TRBJ1-2. TRBV21-1 is a recognized pseudogene. This CDR3 contains 15 residues. CDR3 nucleotide sequence: TGTGCCAGCAGCAAAGCGGGGGTTCCTAACTATGGCTACACCTTC. This gives the protein CASSKAGVPNYGYTF.

The V call is TRBV7-2, the J call TRBJ1-2; 7 nucleotides line up with TRBD1. Germline values: CDR1 SGHTA, CDR2 FQGNSA. CDR3 length: 13 residues. V lost 4 bases, J lost 5 bases, and 4 bases stayed unmatched. CDR3 nucleotide sequence: TGTGCCAGCAGCTCCTCGACAGGGTATGGCTACACCTTC. As protein: CASSSSTGYGYTF.

J is TRBJ1-3 and V is TRBV7-2; D call uncertain. There are 13 residues in the CDR3. In germline, CDR1 is SGHTA, CDR2 FQGNSA. Trimming pared 3 bases from V and 5 bases from J, leaving 8 bases between. CDR3 in amino acids: CASSFEGRNTIYF. The CDR3 DNA reads as TGTGCCAGCAGCTTTGAAGGGCGAAACACCATATATTTT.

The V call is TRBV6-5, the J call TRBJ2-6; D is possibly TRBD1 (5 bases). The CDR3 is 14 residues long. Between the trimmed V and J ends, which lost 7 bases and 2 bases, there was a span of 9 bases. CDR1 and CDR2 (germline): MNHEY, SVGAGI. The CDR3 DNA reads TGTGCCAGCACCCAGGGTCCTGGGGCCAACGTCCTGACTTTC. Translated: CASTQGPGANVLTF.